These T cell receptor beta chains were read from a single sample in a study of T-cell memory formation after mild COVID-19. TCRdb re-called the 5' RACE reads with MiXCR, one entry per CDR3 protein. This sample has some 450,000 distinct CDR3 sequences, with 15% to 25% found just once. The sequenced material came from PBMCs or a T cell subset sorted from them (not recorded which). These receptors originate from an adult woman who had mild COVID-19 (a few samples of this study predate the infection). Cell type and time point are not known. Each CDR3 is given with its conserved first and last residue. The D gene is left open where the match is weak. Clone size is stated in some rows and not others, as once, few, many or a class when expanded.

d_call: NA
j_call: TRBJ2-7
clone_size: NA
v_call: TRBV7-2
cdr3_aa: CASSTGTFNEQYF
cdr3_nt: TGTGCCAGCAGTACCGGGACTTTCAACGAGCAGTACTTC

d_call: TRBD1
j_call: TRBJ1-6
clone_size: many
v_call: TRBV9
cdr3_aa: CASSYRDRVGSPLHF
cdr3_nt: TGTGCCAGCAGCTACCGGGACAGGGTCGGCTCACCCCTCCACTTT

d_call: NA
j_call: TRBJ1-1
clone_size: many
v_call: TRBV27
cdr3_aa: CASSLFGGPEAFF
cdr3_nt: TGTGCCAGCAGTTTATTTGGGGGCCCTGAAGCTTTCTTT

d_call: TRBD1
j_call: TRBJ2-7
clone_size: NA
v_call: TRBV9
cdr3_aa: CASSVAAGGNPYEQYF
cdr3_nt: TGTGCCAGCAGCGTAGCGGCAGGGGGTAACCCCTACGAGCAGTACTTC

d_call: NA
j_call: TRBJ1-2
clone_size: NA
v_call: TRBV20-1
cdr3_aa: CSAPDHWGYTF
cdr3_nt: TGCAGTGCCCCCGACCACTGGGGCTACACCTTC

d_call: NA
j_call: TRBJ2-7
clone_size: NA
v_call: TRBV19
cdr3_aa: CASSIGRSYEQYF
cdr3_nt: TGTGCCAGTAGTATAGGGCGGTCCTACGAGCAGTACTTC

d_call: TRBD1
j_call: TRBJ1-5
clone_size: NA
v_call: TRBV3-1
cdr3_aa: CASTNGQGQPQHF
cdr3_nt: TGTGCCAGCACGAACGGACAGGGTCAGCCCCAGCATTTT

d_call: NA
j_call: TRBJ2-7
clone_size: few
v_call: TRBV6-2/TRBV6-3
cdr3_aa: CASSLRREQYF
cdr3_nt: TGTGCCAGCAGTCTCCGACGAGAGCAGTACTTC

d_call: TRBD1
j_call: TRBJ2-7
clone_size: few
v_call: TRBV6-1
cdr3_aa: CASQTGGQGNEQYF
cdr3_nt: TGTGCCAGTCAGACAGGGGGACAGGGAAACGAGCAGTACTTC

d_call: NA
j_call: TRBJ2-1
clone_size: few
v_call: TRBV30
cdr3_aa: CAWTKGGGPEQFF
cdr3_nt: TGTGCCTGGACCAAGGGAGGGGGCCCTGAGCAGTTCTTC

d_call: NA
j_call: TRBJ2-7
clone_size: NA
v_call: TRBV19
cdr3_aa: CASGDQGPLPVDEQYF
cdr3_nt: TGTGCCAGTGGCGACCAGGGACCCCTCCCTGTCGACGAGCAGTACTTC

d_call: NA
j_call: TRBJ2-7
clone_size: many
v_call: TRBV4-2
cdr3_aa: CASSQETGEAYEQYF
cdr3_nt: TGTGCCAGCAGCCAGGAAACAGGGGAGGCCTACGAGCAGTACTTC

d_call: TRBD1
j_call: TRBJ1-3
clone_size: NA
v_call: TRBV30
cdr3_aa: CAWRQGAGNTIYF
cdr3_nt: TGTGCCTGGAGACAGGGGGCCGGAAACACCATATATTTT

d_call: NA
j_call: TRBJ2-5
clone_size: NA
v_call: TRBV10-3
cdr3_aa: CAISESGVNGETQYF
cdr3_nt: TGTGCCATCAGTGAGTCGGGGGTAAACGGAGAGACCCAGTACTTC

d_call: TRBD1
j_call: TRBJ2-4
clone_size: NA
v_call: TRBV19
cdr3_aa: CASSNRMVGGQAKNIQYF
cdr3_nt: TGTGCCAGTAGTAACCGGATGGTAGGGGGCCAAGCCAAAAACATTCAGTACTTC

d_call: TRBD1
j_call: TRBJ1-6
clone_size: NA
v_call: TRBV5-5
cdr3_aa: CAISLGQGAAKLSSYNSPLHF
cdr3_nt: TGTGCCATCAGCTTAGGACAGGGGGCGGCCAAACTGAGCTCCTATAATTCACCCCTCCACTTT

d_call: TRBD2
j_call: TRBJ2-1
clone_size: many
v_call: TRBV12-3/TRBV12-4
cdr3_aa: CASSQQLAGYNEQFF
cdr3_nt: TGTGCCAGCAGTCAGCAACTAGCGGGGTACAATGAGCAGTTCTTC

d_call: TRBD1
j_call: TRBJ2-3
clone_size: few
v_call: TRBV5-1
cdr3_aa: CASRNRGFADTQYF
cdr3_nt: TGCGCCAGCAGGAACAGGGGATTCGCAGATACGCAGTATTTT

d_call: NA
j_call: TRBJ1-2
clone_size: few
v_call: TRBV2
cdr3_aa: CASTLSYGYTF
cdr3_nt: TGTGCCAGCACGCTCTCCTATGGCTACACCTTC

d_call: TRBD2
j_call: TRBJ2-7
clone_size: NA
v_call: TRBV5-1
cdr3_aa: CASSPSGTAGEQYF
cdr3_nt: TGCGCCAGCAGCCCCAGCGGGACTGCCGGGGAGCAGTACTTC

d_call: NA
j_call: TRBJ2-1
clone_size: NA
v_call: TRBV6-5
cdr3_aa: CASSRMQGGLYNEQFF
cdr3_nt: TGTGCCAGCAGCCGAATGCAGGGAGGTCTCTACAATGAGCAGTTCTTC

d_call: TRBD1
j_call: TRBJ2-3
clone_size: NA
v_call: TRBV6-5
cdr3_aa: CASRSDRVGRTDTQYF
cdr3_nt: TGTGCCAGCAGGTCGGACAGGGTGGGGCGCACAGATACGCAGTATTTT

d_call: NA
j_call: TRBJ1-2
clone_size: few
v_call: TRBV5-1
cdr3_aa: CASSLADGPNYGYTF
cdr3_nt: TGCGCCAGCAGCTTGGCGGACGGACCTAACTATGGCTACACCTTC

d_call: TRBD1
j_call: TRBJ1-6
clone_size: few
v_call: TRBV20-1
cdr3_aa: CSASGSGQGNSPLHF
cdr3_nt: TGCAGTGCTAGTGGGTCGGGACAGGGAAATTCACCCCTCCACTTT

d_call: TRBD1
j_call: TRBJ1-1
clone_size: few
v_call: TRBV19
cdr3_aa: CATKGQGRTEAFF
cdr3_nt: TGTGCCACCAAGGGACAGGGGAGAACTGAAGCTTTCTTT

d_call: TRBD1
j_call: TRBJ2-7
clone_size: NA
v_call: TRBV27
cdr3_aa: CASSLFSGGQGRSYEQYF
cdr3_nt: TGTGCCAGCAGTTTGTTTTCCGGTGGACAGGGGAGGTCCTACGAGCAGTACTTC

d_call: NA
j_call: TRBJ1-6
clone_size: NA
v_call: TRBV30
cdr3_aa: CAWRTLGSYNSPLHF
cdr3_nt: TGTGCCTGGCGGACGCTCGGCTCCTATAATTCACCCCTCCACTTT

d_call: TRBD2
j_call: TRBJ2-1
clone_size: few
v_call: TRBV6-5
cdr3_aa: CASSSGTSNEQFF
cdr3_nt: TGTGCCAGCAGTTCCGGGACTAGCAATGAGCAGTTCTTC

d_call: TRBD2
j_call: TRBJ2-1
clone_size: few
v_call: TRBV6-2/TRBV6-3
cdr3_aa: CASQTRRGESYNEQFF
cdr3_nt: TGTGCCAGCCAGACGAGGCGGGGGGAATCCTACAATGAGCAGTTCTTC

d_call: TRBD1
j_call: TRBJ1-6
clone_size: NA
v_call: TRBV6-6
cdr3_aa: CASRETGLSSPLHF
cdr3_nt: TGTGCCAGCAGGGAGACAGGGTTGAGTTCACCCCTCCACTTT

d_call: NA
j_call: TRBJ2-2
clone_size: NA
v_call: TRBV7-3
cdr3_aa: CASSSWTDTGELFF
cdr3_nt: TGTGCCAGCAGCTCCTGGACCGACACCGGGGAGCTGTTTTTT

d_call: NA
j_call: TRBJ1-6
clone_size: NA
v_call: TRBV12-3/TRBV12-4
cdr3_aa: CASSSREEGPLHF
cdr3_nt: TGTGCCAGCAGTTCAAGGGAGGAGGGACCCCTCCACTTT

d_call: TRBD1
j_call: TRBJ2-5
clone_size: NA
v_call: TRBV20-1
cdr3_aa: CSARGYRGPGKTQYF
cdr3_nt: TGCAGTGCTAGAGGATACAGGGGGCCGGGGAAGACCCAGTACTTC

d_call: TRBD1
j_call: TRBJ1-1
clone_size: NA
v_call: TRBV9
cdr3_aa: CASSPPERTGLGTEAFF
cdr3_nt: TGTGCCAGCAGCCCACCCGAGAGGACAGGATTGGGCACTGAAGCTTTCTTT

d_call: NA
j_call: TRBJ1-2
clone_size: NA
v_call: TRBV6-5
cdr3_aa: CASSPQFNYGYTF
cdr3_nt: TGTGCCAGCAGTCCACAGTTTAACTATGGCTACACCTTC

d_call: NA
j_call: TRBJ2-7
clone_size: NA
v_call: TRBV7-9
cdr3_aa: CASSPRTPPREQYF
cdr3_nt: TGTGCCAGCAGCCCCCGGACCCCTCCCAGGGAGCAGTACTTC

d_call: TRBD1
j_call: TRBJ2-1
clone_size: NA
v_call: TRBV9
cdr3_aa: CASPPFLRRPGQGLYNEQFF
cdr3_nt: TGTGCCAGCCCTCCTTTTCTCAGGCGACCGGGACAGGGACTCTACAATGAGCAGTTCTTC

d_call: NA
j_call: TRBJ1-5
clone_size: NA
v_call: TRBV2
cdr3_aa: CASSEDRAFLNQPQHF
cdr3_nt: TGTGCCAGCAGTGAAGACAGGGCCTTTCTCAATCAGCCCCAGCATTTT

d_call: NA
j_call: TRBJ2-1
clone_size: NA
v_call: TRBV30
cdr3_aa: CALEPSTEQFF
cdr3_nt: TGTGCCTTGGAACCGAGTACGGAGCAGTTCTTC

d_call: TRBD1
j_call: TRBJ2-2
clone_size: NA
v_call: TRBV6-2/TRBV6-3
cdr3_aa: CASSPTGVYTGELFF
cdr3_nt: TGTGCCAGCAGTCCGACAGGGGTATACACCGGGGAGCTGTTTTTT

d_call: NA
j_call: TRBJ2-4
clone_size: NA
v_call: TRBV2
cdr3_aa: CASSENTLAKNIQYF
cdr3_nt: TGTGCCAGCAGTGAAAACACACTAGCCAAAAACATTCAGTACTTC

d_call: NA
j_call: TRBJ1-5
clone_size: NA
v_call: TRBV5-6
cdr3_aa: CASSLSGAVQPQHF
cdr3_nt: TGTGCCAGCAGCTTGTCAGGGGCAGTTCAGCCCCAGCATTTT

d_call: TRBD1
j_call: TRBJ2-3
clone_size: NA
v_call: TRBV15
cdr3_aa: CATSRGQGFSSTDTQYF
cdr3_nt: TGTGCCACCAGCAGAGGACAGGGGTTCTCTAGCACAGATACGCAGTATTTT

d_call: NA
j_call: TRBJ2-7
clone_size: few
v_call: TRBV19
cdr3_aa: CASRVDSPSYEQYF
cdr3_nt: TGTGCCAGTAGAGTGGACTCTCCGTCCTACGAGCAGTACTTC

d_call: NA
j_call: TRBJ1-1
clone_size: few
v_call: TRBV19
cdr3_aa: CASSISTVNTEAFF
cdr3_nt: TGTGCCAGTAGTATCAGTACCGTGAACACTGAAGCTTTCTTT

d_call: TRBD1
j_call: TRBJ1-1
clone_size: few
v_call: TRBV19
cdr3_aa: CASTWTGNTEAFF
cdr3_nt: TGTGCCAGTACGTGGACAGGGAACACTGAAGCTTTCTTT

d_call: TRBD2
j_call: TRBJ2-1
clone_size: NA
v_call: TRBV6-5
cdr3_aa: CASSYSAPGRGEQFF
cdr3_nt: TGTGCCAGCAGTTACTCGGCTCCAGGGAGGGGTGAGCAGTTCTTC

d_call: NA
j_call: TRBJ2-1
clone_size: NA
v_call: TRBV10-3
cdr3_aa: CAIQAGASAYNEQFF
cdr3_nt: TGTGCCATCCAGGCGGGGGCTAGTGCCTACAATGAGCAGTTCTTC